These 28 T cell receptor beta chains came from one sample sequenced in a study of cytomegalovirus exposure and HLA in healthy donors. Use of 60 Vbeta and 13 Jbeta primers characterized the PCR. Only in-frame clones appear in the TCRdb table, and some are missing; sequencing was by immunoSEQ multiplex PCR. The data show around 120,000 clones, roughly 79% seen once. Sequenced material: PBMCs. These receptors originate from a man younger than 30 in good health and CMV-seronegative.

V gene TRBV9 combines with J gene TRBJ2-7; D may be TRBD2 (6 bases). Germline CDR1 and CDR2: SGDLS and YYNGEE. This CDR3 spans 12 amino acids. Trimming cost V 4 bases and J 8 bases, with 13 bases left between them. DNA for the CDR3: TGTGCCAGCAGCCCTGGGGAGGCCCAGCAGTACTTC. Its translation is CASSPGEAQQYF.

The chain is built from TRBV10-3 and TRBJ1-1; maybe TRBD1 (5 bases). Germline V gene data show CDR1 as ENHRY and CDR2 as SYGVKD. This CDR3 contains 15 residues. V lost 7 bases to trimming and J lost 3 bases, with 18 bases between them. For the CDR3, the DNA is TGTGCCATCACCAGCCGGGGGGGTCGGGACACTGAAGCTTTCTTT. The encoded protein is CAITSRGGRDTEAFF.

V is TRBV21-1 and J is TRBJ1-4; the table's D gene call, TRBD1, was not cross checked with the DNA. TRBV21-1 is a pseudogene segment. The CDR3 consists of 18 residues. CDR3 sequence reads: CASSNPGTGGVMGEKLFF. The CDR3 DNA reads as TGTGCCAGCAGCAATCCCGGGACAGGGGGCGTGATGGGCGAAAAACTGTTTTTT.

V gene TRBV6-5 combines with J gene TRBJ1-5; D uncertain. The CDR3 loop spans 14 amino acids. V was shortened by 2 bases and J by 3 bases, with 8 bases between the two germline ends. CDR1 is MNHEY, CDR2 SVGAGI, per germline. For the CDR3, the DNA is TGTGCCAGCAGTTACCGCCGGGACAATCAGCCCCAGCATTTT. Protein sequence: CASSYRRDNQPQHF.

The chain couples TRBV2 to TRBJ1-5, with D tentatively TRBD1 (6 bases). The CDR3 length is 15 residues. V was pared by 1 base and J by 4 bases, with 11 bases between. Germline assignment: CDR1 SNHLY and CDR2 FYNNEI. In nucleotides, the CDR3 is TGTGCCAGCAGTGAAGGGCAGGGGTCGAATCAGCCCCAGCATTTT. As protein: CASSEGQGSNQPQHF.

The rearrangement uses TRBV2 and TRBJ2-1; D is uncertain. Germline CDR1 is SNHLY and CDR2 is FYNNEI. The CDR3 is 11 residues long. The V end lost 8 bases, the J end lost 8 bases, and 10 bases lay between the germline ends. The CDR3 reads CASGRWDEQFF. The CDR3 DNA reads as TGTGCCAGCGGCAGGTGGGATGAGCAGTTCTTC.

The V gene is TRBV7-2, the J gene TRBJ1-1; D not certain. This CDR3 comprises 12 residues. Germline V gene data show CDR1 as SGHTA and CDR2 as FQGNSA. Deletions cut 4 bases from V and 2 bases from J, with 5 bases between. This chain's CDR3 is CASSSYNTEAFF. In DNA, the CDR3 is TGTGCCAGCAGCTCTTATAACACTGAAGCTTTCTTT.

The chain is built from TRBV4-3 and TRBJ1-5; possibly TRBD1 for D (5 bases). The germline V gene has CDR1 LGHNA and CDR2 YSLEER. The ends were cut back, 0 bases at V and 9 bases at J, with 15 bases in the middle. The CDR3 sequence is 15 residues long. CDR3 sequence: CASSQEAGRGSPQHF. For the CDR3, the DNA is TGCGCCAGCAGCCAAGAAGCAGGGAGGGGATCGCCCCAGCATTTT.

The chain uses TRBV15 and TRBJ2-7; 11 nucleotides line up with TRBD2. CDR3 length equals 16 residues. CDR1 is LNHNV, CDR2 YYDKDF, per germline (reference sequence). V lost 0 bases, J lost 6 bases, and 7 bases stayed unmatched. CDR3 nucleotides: TGTGCCACCAGCAGAGATTTAGCGGGGGGGCTTGGCGAGCAGTACTTC. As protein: CATSRDLAGGLGEQYF.

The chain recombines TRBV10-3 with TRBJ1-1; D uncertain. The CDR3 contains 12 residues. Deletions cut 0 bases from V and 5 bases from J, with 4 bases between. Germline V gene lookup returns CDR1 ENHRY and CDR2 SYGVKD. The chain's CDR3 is CAISESETEAFF. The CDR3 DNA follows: TGTGCCATCAGTGAGTCGGAGACTGAAGCTTTCTTT.

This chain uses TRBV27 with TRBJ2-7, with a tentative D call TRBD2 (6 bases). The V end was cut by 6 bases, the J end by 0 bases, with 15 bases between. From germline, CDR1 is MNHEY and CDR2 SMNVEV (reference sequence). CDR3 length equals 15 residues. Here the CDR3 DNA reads TGTGCCAGCAGGGTTTCCGCGGGGTTCTCCTACGAGCAGTACTTC. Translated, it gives CASRVSAGFSYEQYF.

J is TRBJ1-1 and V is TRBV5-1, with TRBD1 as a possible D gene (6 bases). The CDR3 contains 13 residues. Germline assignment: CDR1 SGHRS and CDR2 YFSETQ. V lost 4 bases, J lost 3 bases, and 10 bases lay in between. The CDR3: CASSREGDTEAFF. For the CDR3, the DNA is TGCGCCAGCAGCCGGGAGGGGGACACTGAAGCTTTCTTT.

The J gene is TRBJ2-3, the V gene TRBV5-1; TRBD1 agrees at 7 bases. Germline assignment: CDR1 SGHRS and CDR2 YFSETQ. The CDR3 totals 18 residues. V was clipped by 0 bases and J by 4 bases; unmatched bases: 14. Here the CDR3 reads CASSLGDSKLQAPDTQYF. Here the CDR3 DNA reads TGCGCCAGCAGCTTGGGGGACAGTAAACTTCAGGCCCCAGATACGCAGTATTTT.

The DNA of the CDR3 is TGTGCCAGCAGCTTAACCCCACCAGGGGTTGGTGGCTACACCTTC. It yields the protein CASSLTPPGVGGYTF. V usage is TRBV7-2 and J usage is TRBJ1-2; the D gene is possibly TRBD1 (6 bases). CDR1 and CDR2 from the germline V gene are SGHTA and FQGNSA. V lost 2 bases and J lost 7, with 17 bases in between. The CDR3 is made up of 15 amino acids. Based on the CDR3 plus reference TRBV7-2 and TRBJ1-2, the full variable domain is GAGVSQSPSNKVTEKGKDVELRCDPISGHTALYWYRQSLGQGLEFLIYFQGNSAPDKSGLPSDRFSAERTGGSVSTLTIQRTQQEDSAVYLCASSLTPPGVGGYTFGSGTRLTVV.

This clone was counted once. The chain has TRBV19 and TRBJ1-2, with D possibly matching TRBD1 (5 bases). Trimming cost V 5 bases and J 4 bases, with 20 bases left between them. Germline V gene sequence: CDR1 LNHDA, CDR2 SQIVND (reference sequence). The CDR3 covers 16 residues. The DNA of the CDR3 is TGTGCCAGTAGTGACTCCGTCAGGGCGCAGCCCTATGGCTACACCTTC. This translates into CASSDSVRAQPYGYTF.

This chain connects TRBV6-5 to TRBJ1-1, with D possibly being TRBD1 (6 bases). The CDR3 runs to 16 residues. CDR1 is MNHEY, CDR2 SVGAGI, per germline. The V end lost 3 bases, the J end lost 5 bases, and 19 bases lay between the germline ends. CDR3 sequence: CASSYRTAGVRTEAFF. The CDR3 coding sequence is TGTGCCAGCAGTTATCGGACAGCGGGGGTTAGGACTGAAGCTTTCTTT.

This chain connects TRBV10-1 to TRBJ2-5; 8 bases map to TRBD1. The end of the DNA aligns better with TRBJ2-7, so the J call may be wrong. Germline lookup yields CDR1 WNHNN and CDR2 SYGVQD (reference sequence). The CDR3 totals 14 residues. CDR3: CASSSGQDLAEQYF. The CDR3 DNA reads TGCGCCAGCAGCTCGGGACAGGACCTCGCCGAGCAGTACTTC.

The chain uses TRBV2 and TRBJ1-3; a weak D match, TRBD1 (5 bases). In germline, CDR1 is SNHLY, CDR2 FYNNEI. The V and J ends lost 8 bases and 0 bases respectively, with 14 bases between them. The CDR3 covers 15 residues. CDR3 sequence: CASFGQGTSGNTIYF. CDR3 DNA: TGTGCCAGCTTCGGGCAGGGAACCTCTGGAAACACCATATATTTT.

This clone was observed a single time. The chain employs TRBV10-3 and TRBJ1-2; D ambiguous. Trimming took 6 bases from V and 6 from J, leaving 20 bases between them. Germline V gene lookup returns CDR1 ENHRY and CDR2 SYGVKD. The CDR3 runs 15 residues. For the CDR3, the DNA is TGTGCCATCAGAACTACGATGGGTATAGCCGATGGCTACACCTTC. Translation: CAIRTTMGIADGYTF.

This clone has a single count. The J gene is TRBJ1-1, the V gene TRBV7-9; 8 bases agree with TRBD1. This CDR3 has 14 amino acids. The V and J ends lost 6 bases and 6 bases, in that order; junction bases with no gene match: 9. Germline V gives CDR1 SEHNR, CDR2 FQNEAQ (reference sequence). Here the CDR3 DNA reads TGTGCCAGCAGACCCGGACAGGGTTTCGCTGAAGCTTTCTTT. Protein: CASRPGQGFAEAFF.

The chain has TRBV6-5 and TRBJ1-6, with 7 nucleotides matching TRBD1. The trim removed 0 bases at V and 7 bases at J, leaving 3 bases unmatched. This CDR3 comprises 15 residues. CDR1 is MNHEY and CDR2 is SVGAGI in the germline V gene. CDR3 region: CASSYSGQENSPLHF. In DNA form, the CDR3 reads TGTGCCAGCAGTTACTCTGGACAGGAGAATTCACCCCTCCACTTT.

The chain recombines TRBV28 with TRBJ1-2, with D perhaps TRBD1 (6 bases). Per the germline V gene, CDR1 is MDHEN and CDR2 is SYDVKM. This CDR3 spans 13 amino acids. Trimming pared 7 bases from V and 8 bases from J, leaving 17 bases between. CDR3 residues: CASTGRGGQGYTF. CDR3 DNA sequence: TGTGCCAGCACCGGGCGGGGGGGGCAGGGCTACACCTTC.

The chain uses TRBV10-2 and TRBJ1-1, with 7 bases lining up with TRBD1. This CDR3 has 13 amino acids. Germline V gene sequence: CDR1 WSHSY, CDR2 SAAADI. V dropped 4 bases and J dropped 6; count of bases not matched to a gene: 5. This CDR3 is CASSVDRAPEAFF. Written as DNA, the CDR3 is TGCGCCAGCAGTGTTGACAGGGCCCCTGAAGCTTTCTTT.

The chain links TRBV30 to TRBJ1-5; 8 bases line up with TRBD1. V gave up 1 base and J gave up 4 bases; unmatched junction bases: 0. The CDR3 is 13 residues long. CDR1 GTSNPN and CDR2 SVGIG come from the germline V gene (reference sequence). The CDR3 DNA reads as TGTGCCTGGAGTGGACAGGGGAATCAGCCCCAGCATTTT. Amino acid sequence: CAWSGQGNQPQHF.

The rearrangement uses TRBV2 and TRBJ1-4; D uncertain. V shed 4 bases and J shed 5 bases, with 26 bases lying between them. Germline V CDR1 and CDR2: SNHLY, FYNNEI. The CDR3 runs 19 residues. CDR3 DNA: TGTGCCAGCAGTGTGCCCCAGGCATCGGGAACCCCGTGGAATGAAAAACTGTTTTTT. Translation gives CASSVPQASGTPWNEKLFF.

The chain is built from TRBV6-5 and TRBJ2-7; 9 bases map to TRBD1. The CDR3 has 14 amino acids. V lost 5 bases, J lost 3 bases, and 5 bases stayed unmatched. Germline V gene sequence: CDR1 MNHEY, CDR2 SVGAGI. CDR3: CASSHRGRIYEQYF. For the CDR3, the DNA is TGTGCCAGCAGTCACAGGGGGCGCATCTACGAGCAGTACTTC.

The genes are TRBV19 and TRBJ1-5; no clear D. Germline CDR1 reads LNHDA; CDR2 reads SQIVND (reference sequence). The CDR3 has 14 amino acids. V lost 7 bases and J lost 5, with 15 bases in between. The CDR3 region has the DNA TGTGCCAGTACCGCCTCCCCCCCGGATCAGCCCCAGCATTTT. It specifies CASTASPPDQPQHF. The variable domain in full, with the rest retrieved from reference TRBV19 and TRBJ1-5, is DGGITQSPKYLFRKEGQNVTLSCEQNLNHDAMYWYRQDPGQGLRLIYYSQIVNDFQKGDIAEGYSVSREKKESFPLTVTSAQKNPTAFYLCASTASPPDQPQHFGDGTRLSIL.

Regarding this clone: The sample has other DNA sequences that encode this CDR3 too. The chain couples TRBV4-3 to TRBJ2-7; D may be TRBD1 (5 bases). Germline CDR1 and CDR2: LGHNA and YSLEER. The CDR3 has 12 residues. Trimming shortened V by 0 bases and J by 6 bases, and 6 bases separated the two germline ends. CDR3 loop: CASSQDRGEQYF. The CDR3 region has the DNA TGCGCCAGCAGCCAAGATAGGGGCGAGCAGTACTTC.